Many counts were recorded for the clone carrying this T cell receptor (beta chain). In making diagnoses, clinical symptoms, serum thyroxine and TRAb, thyroid ultrasound and orbital computed tomography were all used. These data are taken from a study of T cells in Graves' hyperthyroidism and ophthalmopathy. What was amplified from RNA transcripts were TCR beta CDR3 regions. The TCR CDR3 was amplified in a first-round RT-PCR using the HTBI primer set. TCRdb re-called the multiplex PCR reads through MiXCR, storing one row per CDR3 protein. The sample shows some 460,000 distinct CDR3 sequences, roughly 14% of them seen only once. This receptor was identified in a woman between 18 and 29 years old with Graves' hyperthyroidism. The sequenced sample consisted of blood.

In nucleotides, the CDR3 is TGTGCCAGCAGCTGGGGCGGACTAGCGGGAACTAAGAATGAGCAGTTCTTC. Protein sequence: CASSWGGLAGTKNEQFF. The chain employs TRBV7-9 and TRBJ2-1; TRBD2 aligns across 12 bases. CDR1 is SEHNR, CDR2 FQNEAQ, per germline (reference sequence). The J segment lost 7 bases and the V segment lost 4 bases, leaving 11 bases of the junction unmatched. The CDR3 spans 17 residues.